This T cell receptor beta chain was recovered during a study of cytomegalovirus exposure and HLA in healthy donors. The CDR3 runs to 15 residues. Per the germline V gene, CDR1 is SGDLS and CDR2 is YYNGEE. The ends were cut back, 0 bases at V and 0 bases at J, with 8 bases in the middle. PCR was performed using 60 Vbeta and 13 Jbeta primers. Clones were read by immunoSEQ multiplex PCR, and TCRdb kept only the in-frame ones, dropping some. The sample has 130,000 to 150,000 clones, and its top ten clones hold approximately 2.6%. Sequenced material: PBMCs. This chain joins TRBV9 and TRBJ2-3; D remains unclear. The sequence was collected from a man aged 35 to 55 in good health and CMV-seronegative. The chain's CDR3 is CASSVDPFSTDTQYF. In DNA, the CDR3 is TGTGCCAGCAGCGTAGATCCATTTAGCACAGATACGCAGTATTTT.